What follows describes a single TCR beta chain. TCRdb reprocessed the RT-PCR reads with MiXCR, giving one entry per CDR3 protein. In the table there are about 680,000 distinct CDR3 sequences, 11% to 15% of which are singletons. Per germline, CDR1 LNHNV and CDR2 YYDKDF (reference sequence). Trimming removed 5 bases at V and 0 bases at J, with 11 bases between. The CDR3 covers 15 residues. This chain uses TRBV15 with TRBJ2-1; D gene uncertain. The sequence was collected from a female donor in good health, serving as a healthy control. The sequencing sample was made of memory CD4+ T cells from blood. CDR3 sequence reads: CATSSDGNSYNEQFF. The CDR3 DNA sequence: TGTGCCACCAGCTCGGACGGCAACTCCTACAATGAGCAGTTCTTC.